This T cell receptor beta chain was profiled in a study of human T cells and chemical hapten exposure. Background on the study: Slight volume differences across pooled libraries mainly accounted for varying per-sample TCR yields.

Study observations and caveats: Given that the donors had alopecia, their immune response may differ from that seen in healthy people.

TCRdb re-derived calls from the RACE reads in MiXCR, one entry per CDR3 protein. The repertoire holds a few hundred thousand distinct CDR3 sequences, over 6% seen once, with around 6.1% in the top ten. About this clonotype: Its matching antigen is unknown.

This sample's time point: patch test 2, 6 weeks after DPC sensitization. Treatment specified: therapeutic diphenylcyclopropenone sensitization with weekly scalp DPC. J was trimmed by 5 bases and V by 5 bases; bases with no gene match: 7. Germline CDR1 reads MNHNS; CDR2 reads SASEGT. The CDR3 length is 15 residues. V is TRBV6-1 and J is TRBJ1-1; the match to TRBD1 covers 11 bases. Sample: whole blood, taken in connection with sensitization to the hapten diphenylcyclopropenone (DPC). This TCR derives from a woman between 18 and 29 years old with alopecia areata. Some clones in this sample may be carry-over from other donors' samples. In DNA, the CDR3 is TGTGCCAGCAGTCCCGGGACAGGGGGTCGGACTGAAGCTTTCTTT. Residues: CASSPGTGGRTEAFF.